These 3 T cell receptor beta chains came from one sample sequenced in a study of blood T cells in healthy people across ages. A sample-barcoded 5' primer and a J-beta primer mix were used in a second PCR of about 7 to 12 cycles. Using its own MiXCR run on the 5' RACE reads, TCRdb lists one record per CDR3 protein. The data show around 1,000,000 distinct CDR3 sequences, under 30% seen once. This sample was shared with a second study, whose subject was T cells of mothers and their children.

The sample comprised blood. The source is a girl aged 2 to 10 in good health.

V and J are TRBV29-1 and TRBJ1-4; TRBD1 might be the D (5 bases). The CDR3 covers 14 residues. CDR1 is SQVTM, CDR2 ANQGSEA, per germline. The V and J ends lost 6 bases and 4 bases respectively, with 15 bases between them. CDR3 in amino acids: CSVDGGVGNEKLFF. Written as DNA, the CDR3 is TGCAGCGTCGACGGGGGAGTCGGTAATGAAAAACTGTTTTTT.

The gene calls are TRBV27 and TRBJ2-7; 9 positions agree with TRBD1. CDR3 length: 15 residues. Germline V gene lookup returns CDR1 MNHEY and CDR2 SMNVEV (reference sequence). Germline trimming cut 4 bases from V and 3 bases from J; bases unmatched to any gene: 7. CDR3 DNA sequence: TGTGCCAGCAGTTATGGACAGGGGCAATACTACGAGCAGTACTTC. It encodes CASSYGQGQYYEQYF.

The J gene is TRBJ1-1, the V gene TRBV4-1; 8 bases map to TRBD1. The CDR3 totals 15 residues. Germline assignment: CDR1 MGHRA and CDR2 YSYEKL. V dropped 2 bases and J dropped 2; count of bases not matched to a gene: 4. Here the CDR3 reads CASSQNGQGNTEAFF. The CDR3 DNA reads TGCGCCAGCAGCCAAAATGGACAGGGAAACACTGAAGCTTTCTTT.